This T cell receptor (beta chain) derives from a study of PD-1 blockade in classical Hodgkin lymphoma (dated by TCRdb to the early 2020s). In the study overall: Nivolumab dosing was 3 mg/kg intravenously every 2 weeks, continuing until either disease progression or unacceptable toxicity. The study used TCR beta sequencing and CyTOF to define a peripheral blood immune signature of response to PD-1 blockade in classical Hodgkin lymphoma.

The CDR3, from cysteine to phenylalanine, totals 15 residues. Left in the record is the CDR3 DNA by itself, 45 bases read in frame from the first base. CDR1 is given as MNHEY and CDR2 as SMNVEV, both from the germline V gene (reference sequence). V lost 5 bases and J lost 7 bases; the stretch between them is 15 bases long. Genomic DNA was extracted with the Qiagen DNeasy kit from unsorted PBMCs and from negatively selected CD4+ and CD8+ fractions. Using primers that anneal to V and J segments, immunoSEQ multiplex PCR amplified the TCR beta CDR3 regions. A synthetic immune receptor repertoire was used to minimize amplification bias, and any remaining bias was removed computationally after sequencing. Under the source paper's analysis protocol: Repertoire diversity was quantified as the Shannon entropy index using custom Python scripts. The unsorted, CD4+ and CD8+ repertoires were each analyzed separately, with the exception of combined analyses, where CD4+ and CD8+ sequences were merged in silico. A clone counted as expanded when the clone's frequency after treatment rose at least 2-fold relative to C1D1, and clones undetected at baseline were given a pseudocount of 0.5. Clones with 0 or 1 copy at C1D1 were defined as singleton clones, while clones with 2 or more copies were defined as non-singleton clones. Clones expanded in unsorted samples were assigned a CD4+, CD8+ or unknown annotation through matching of protein sequences in sorted samples from the same patient. Wilcoxon tests were applied to paired samples to test diversity changes from C1D1 to C4D1. TCRdb holds this immuneACCESS table with in-frame rearrangements only. Some clones are missing; in checked studies, unresolved V genes explain under half, and the rest has no known cause. The V and J calls and the clone size are those of that table, but D and trimming were determined from the DNA. The sample records under 30,000 clones, approximately 79% of which are singletons. Roughly 6% of the sample is in the top ten clones.

In the paper's terms, the time point label means: cycle 4 day 1 (C4D1), after 5 to 7 weeks of nivolumab. Every trial patient had relapsed after autologous stem cell transplantation, and cohorts A, B and C differed in prior brentuximab vedotin exposure. The trial cohort comprised about 60 patients with relapsed/refractory classical Hodgkin lymphoma whose best overall responses were complete response, partial response or progressive disease. Single-agent nivolumab was administered to trial patients in the multi-cohort phase II CheckMate 205 trial. An independent review committee assessed best overall response using the 2007 International Working Group response criteria. Trial PBMCs were obtained immediately prior to nivolumab initiation (C1D1) and on therapy at cycle 2 day 1 and cycle 4 day 1. Peripheral blood was collected in 8 mL Vacutainer Cell Preparation Tubes, from which PBMCs were isolated by centrifugation and then cryopreserved.

The investigation overall reported the following: CD4+ but not CD8+ TCR diversity rose significantly by C4D1 (p=0.0027 vs p=0.16), most apparent in complete responders (p=0.02). Newly diagnosed patients were reported to have lower baseline TCR diversity than healthy donors, and relapsed/refractory patients were reported to have lower baseline TCR diversity still. The study was limited to a single clinical trial cohort, and causes of repertoire differences, possibly disease activity or prior therapy, remained undefined. Among trial patients, those achieving complete response had baseline diversity similar to that of newly diagnosed patients, while diversity was significantly lower in partial responders and progressors. Diversity was lower in patients who began nivolumab less than 1 year after ASCT, so these patients were left out of later analyses to avoid confounding by immune reconstitution.

This clone was seen a few times. Its antigen remains undetermined. The input lacks base qualities; no much larger clone sits a single base away. The sequenced sample was peripheral blood mononuclear cells (PBMCs), obtained before the fourth cycle of nivolumab. The rearrangement joined TRBV27 to TRBJ1-6, with TRBD1 perhaps the D gene, on 5 matching bases. This clonotype was obtained from a human donor with classical Hodgkin lymphoma. The DNA sequence is as follows: TGTGCCAGCAGTCCGAGGGGCATGCGGAATTCACCCCTCCACTTT. This translates into CASSPRGMRNSPLHF.